The T cell receptor beta chain under discussion was sequenced for a study of cytomegalovirus exposure and HLA in healthy donors. Trimming removed 0 bases at V and 5 bases at J, with 10 bases between. The germline V gene encodes CDR1 SEHNR and CDR2 FQNEAQ (reference sequence). This CDR3 comprises 15 residues. The PCR was carried out with 60 Vbeta primers and 13 Jbeta primers. Profiling relied on immunoSEQ multiplex PCR, and the TCRdb table lists in-frame clones only, not all of them. The sample carries approximately 160,000 clones, over 75% recorded once. Study results and caveats: Researchers counted roughly 160 TCR beta chains as cytomegalovirus-associated.

As to this clone: Its antigen is still unknown.

The receptor's source is a man aged 25-45 years in good health and CMV-seropositive. The chain carries TRBV7-9 and TRBJ2-2, with D possibly matching TRBD2 (6 bases). Source material: PBMCs. The CDR3 is CASSLATGVTGELFF. The DNA for the CDR3 is TGTGCCAGCAGCTTAGCGACGGGAGTAACCGGGGAGCTGTTTTTT.